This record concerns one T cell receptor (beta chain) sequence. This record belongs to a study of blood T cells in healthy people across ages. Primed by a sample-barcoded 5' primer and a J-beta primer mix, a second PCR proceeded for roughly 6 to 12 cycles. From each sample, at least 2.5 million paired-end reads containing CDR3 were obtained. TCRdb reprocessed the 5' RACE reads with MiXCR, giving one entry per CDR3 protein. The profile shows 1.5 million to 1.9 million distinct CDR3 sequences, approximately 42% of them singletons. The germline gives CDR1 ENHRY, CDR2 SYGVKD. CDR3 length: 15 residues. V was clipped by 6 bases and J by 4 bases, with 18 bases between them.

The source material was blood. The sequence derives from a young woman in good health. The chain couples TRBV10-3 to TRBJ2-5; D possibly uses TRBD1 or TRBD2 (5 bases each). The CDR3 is CAIRPSGTVGETQYF. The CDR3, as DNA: TGTGCCATCAGGCCTTCCGGGACCGTCGGAGAGACCCAGTACTTC.